The 8 T cell receptor beta chains in this list originate from one sample, sequenced in a study of tumor-infiltrating lymphocytes in primary liver carcinoma. Synthesis of TCR beta cDNA was carried out from approximately 0.55 ug total RNA with a constant-region primer. Three-round nested multiplex PCR performed with slightly modified ARM-PCR produced the TCR beta libraries. PCR rounds one and two used TRBV1-TRBV30 forward primers with a C-beta reverse primer for around 9 cycles each. MiXCR, applied by TCRdb to the multiplex PCR reads, yields one record per CDR3 protein. The sample lists about 200,000 distinct CDR3 sequences; about 65% were seen once. The researchers obtained blood RNA from unsorted whole blood and also extracted germline DNA. The sample was peripheral blood. These receptors were taken from a woman aged 55-69 years with primary liver carcinoma and hepatitis B virus infection.

Details on this clonotype: A single base separates this from a much larger clone, so it may be a read error. This rearrangement joins TRBV4-1 to TRBJ2-1; D remains unclear. Trimming cost V 2 bases and J 6 bases, with 11 bases left between them. The germline V gene encodes CDR1 MGHRA and CDR2 YSYEKL. The CDR3 runs 14 residues. The CDR3: CASSQSPGRNEQFF. Written as DNA, the CDR3 is TGCGCCAGCAGCCAATCCCCTGGGCGCAATGAGCAGTTCTTC.

Of note for this clonotype: Sequence at one end of the junction differs from germline and may be a read error. The chain has TRBV11-3 and TRBJ2-1; 15 nucleotides agree with TRBD2. CDR1 is SGHNT, CDR2 YENEEA, per germline. This CDR3 region has 17 residues. The DNA of the CDR3 is TGTGCCGGCAGCTTACGGACTAGCGGGAGGGGATACAATGAGCAGTTCTTC. Protein product: CAGSLRTSGRGYNEQFF.

Note on this clonotype: This clone may be a read error of a much larger clone one base away. This is likely a read error, given that the CDR3 carries no conserved phenylalanine or tryptophan at its end. The gene calls are TRBV12-3 or TRBV12-4 and TRBJ2-2, with D tentatively TRBD2 (7 bases). Trimming stripped 2 bases from V and 4 bases from J, with 11 bases between. The CDR3 extends over 15 amino acids. The CDR3 nucleotides are TGTGCCAGCAGTTTAAGCGGGACACTCACCGGGGAGCTGTTTTCT. It yields the protein CASSLSGTLTGELFS.

This clonotype was seen a few times. V gene TRBV10-3 combines with J gene TRBJ2-5; D not certain. The V and J ends lost 4 bases and 2 bases respectively, with 11 bases between them. The CDR3 runs 14 residues. Germline CDR1 reads ENHRY; CDR2 reads SYGVKD. Here the CDR3 reads CAISGAAQQETQYF. DNA for the CDR3: TGTGCCATCAGTGGGGCAGCCCAACAAGAGACCCAGTACTTC.

On this clonotype itself: The conserved closing phenylalanine or tryptophan is absent in this CDR3, likely reflecting a read error. Because the CDR3's place on the DNA is in doubt, the DNA is left out and the CDR3 is given as listed by TCRdb. V gene TRBV6-6 combines with J gene TRBJ2-5; the listed D gene, TRBD1, was not tested against the DNA. Per the germline V gene, CDR1 is MNHNY and CDR2 is SVGAGI (reference sequence). Counting both end residues, the CDR3 totals 15 amino acids. The CDR3 is CACSYSRSGGETQYS.

Note on this clonotype: A much larger clone lies one base from this, so it may be a read error. This chain uses TRBV14 with TRBJ2-3; D gene unclear. CDR1 and CDR2 from the germline V gene are SGHDN and FVKESK. Trimming removed 7 bases at V and 4 bases at J, with 12 bases between. The CDR3 is 13 residues long. The CDR3 region has the DNA TGTGCCAGCATCTACAGTAGGGCAGATACGCAGTATTTT. The encoded protein is CASIYSRADTQYF.

With respect to this clonotype: One end of the junction does not line up with germline, which may come from a read error. This rearrangement joins TRBV6-5 to TRBJ2-1; 7 nucleotides align to TRBD2. The CDR3 length is 15 residues. In germline, CDR1 is MNHEY, CDR2 SVGAGI. The CDR3 protein is CASSPSAGGYNEQFF. The CDR3 DNA reads as TGTGCTAGCAGTCCCTCGGCCGGGGGGTACAATGAGCAGTTCTTC.

This clonotype was seen more than once but under ten times. The rearrangement links TRBV7-9 to TRBJ2-3, with D unclear. Germline lookup yields CDR1 SEHNR and CDR2 FQNEAQ (reference sequence). The V gene lost 5 bases and the J gene lost 5 bases, with 23 bases spanning the gap. This CDR3 is 17 amino acids long. The CDR3 nucleotides read TGTGCCAGCAGCCCGCGCCGTTTCCCGTTGGTGGGAGATACGCAGTATTTT. It translates to CASSPRRFPLVGDTQYF.